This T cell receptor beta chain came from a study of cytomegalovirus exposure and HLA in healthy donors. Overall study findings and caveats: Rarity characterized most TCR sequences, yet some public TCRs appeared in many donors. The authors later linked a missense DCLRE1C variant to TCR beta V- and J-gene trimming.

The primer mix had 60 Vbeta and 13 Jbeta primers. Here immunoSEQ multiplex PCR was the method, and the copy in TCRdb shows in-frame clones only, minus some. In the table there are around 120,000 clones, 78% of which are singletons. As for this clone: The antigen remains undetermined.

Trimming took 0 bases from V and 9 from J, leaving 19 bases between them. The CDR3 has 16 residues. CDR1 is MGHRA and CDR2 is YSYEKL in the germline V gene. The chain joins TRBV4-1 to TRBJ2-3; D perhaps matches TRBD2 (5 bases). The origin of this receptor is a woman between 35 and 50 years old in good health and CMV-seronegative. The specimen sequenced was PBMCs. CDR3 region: CASSQEEDGMEGTQYF. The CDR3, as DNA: TGCGCCAGCAGCCAAGAAGAGGACGGGATGGAAGGAACGCAGTATTTT.